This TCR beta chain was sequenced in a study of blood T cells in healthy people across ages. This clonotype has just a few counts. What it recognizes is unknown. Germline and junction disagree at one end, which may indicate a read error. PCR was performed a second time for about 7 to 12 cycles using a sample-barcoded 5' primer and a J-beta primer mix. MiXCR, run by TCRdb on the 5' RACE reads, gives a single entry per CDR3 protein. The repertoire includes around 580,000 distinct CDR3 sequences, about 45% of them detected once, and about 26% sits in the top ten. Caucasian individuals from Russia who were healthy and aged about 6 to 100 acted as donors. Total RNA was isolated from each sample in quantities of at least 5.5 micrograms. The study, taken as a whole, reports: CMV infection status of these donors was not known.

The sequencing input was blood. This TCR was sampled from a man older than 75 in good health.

The CDR3 DNA follows: TGTGCCGGCAGGACGGGACTCCGTCCCGGCAATGAGCAGTTCTTC. Protein: CAGRTGLRPGNEQFF. The rearrangement joins TRBV6-5 to TRBJ2-1; the D gene is possibly TRBD2 (6 bases). Germline values: CDR1 MNHEY, CDR2 SVGAGI. The CDR3 has 15 amino acids.